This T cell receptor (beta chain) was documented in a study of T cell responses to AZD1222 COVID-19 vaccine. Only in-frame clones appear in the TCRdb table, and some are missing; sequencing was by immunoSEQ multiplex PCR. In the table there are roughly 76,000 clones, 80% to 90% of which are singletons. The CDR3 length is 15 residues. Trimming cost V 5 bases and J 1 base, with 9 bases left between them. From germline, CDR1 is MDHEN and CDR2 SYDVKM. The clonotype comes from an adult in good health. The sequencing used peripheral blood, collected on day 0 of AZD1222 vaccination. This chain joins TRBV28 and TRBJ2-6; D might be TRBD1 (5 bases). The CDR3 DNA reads TGTGCCAGCAGTGTCGCAGGGTCTGGGGCCAACGTCCTGACTTTC. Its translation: CASSVAGSGANVLTF.